The 23 T cell receptor beta chains below come from one sample, sequenced in a study of beta chain features in type 1 diabetes. Findings of the study overall: Type 1 diabetes patients had moderately but significantly shorter TCRB CDR3s in all four CD4+ subsets.

The authors reverse transcribed all of the isolated RNA, so sequencing captured expressed TCRB transcripts. Libraries were prepared by immunoSEQ multiplex PCR; TCRdb keeps only in-frame clonotypes and omits some of them. The sample lists about 370,000 clones, 8.5% to 10% seen once, with roughly 0.6% in the top ten. The antigens these receptors bind are not known. The material sequenced was central memory CD4+ T cells from blood. The receptors originated from a man aged 25 to 40 with type 1 diabetes.

This clone showed up just a few times. V gene TRBV28 combines with J gene TRBJ1-1; D not resolved. CDR3 length: 15 residues. Germline lookup yields CDR1 MDHEN and CDR2 SYDVKM. Trimming shortened V by 7 bases and J by 4 bases, and 19 bases separated the two germline ends. The CDR3 DNA follows: TGTGCCAGCAACGAAGAGGGCAGGCAGGCCACTGAAGCTTTCTTT. This sequence encodes CASNEEGRQATEAFF.

There are a few counts of this clone. This chain links TRBV19 with TRBJ2-6; TRBD1 might be the D (5 bases). The CDR3 consists of 15 residues. V lost 7 bases and J lost 2, with 12 bases in between. CDR1 and CDR2 (germline): LNHDA, SQIVND (reference sequence). CDR3 coding DNA: TGTGCCAGTACCATAGGGGAAGCTGGGGCCAACGTCCTGACTTTC. It codes for CASTIGEAGANVLTF.

This clone was detected ten times or more. The same CDR3 is also encoded by other DNA sequences in this sample. This chain uses TRBV11-2 with TRBJ2-3; D is unresolved. V was shortened by 4 bases and J by 2 bases, with 1 base between the two germline ends. This CDR3 comprises 11 residues. CDR1 and CDR2 from the germline V gene are SGHAT and FQNNGV. The CDR3 DNA is TGTGCCAGCAGCTCCACAGATACGCAGTATTTT. This gives the protein CASSSTDTQYF.

This clone was detected only a few times. The chain recombines TRBV7-2 with TRBJ1-1, with unresolved D. V was clipped by 3 bases and J by 5 bases, with 10 bases between them. This CDR3 spans 13 amino acids. Germline-derived CDR1 and CDR2 are SGHTA and FQGNSA. This CDR3 is CASSLAGVTEAFF. Here the CDR3 DNA reads TGTGCCAGCAGCTTGGCCGGGGTAACTGAAGCTTTCTTT.

The J gene is TRBJ1-1, the V gene TRBV9; TRBD1 matches at 7 bases. Per the germline V gene, CDR1 is SGDLS and CDR2 is YYNGEE. The CDR3 contains 17 residues. V lost 5 bases and J lost 3; bases outside the gene matches: 16. The CDR3 loop is CASSPTGLGYQDTEAFF. CDR3 DNA: TGTGCCAGCAGTCCGACAGGGCTTGGGTATCAGGACACTGAAGCTTTCTTT.

This clone was seen a few times. The rearrangement joins TRBV7-2 to TRBJ2-1; 8 bases are shared with TRBD2. Per the germline V gene, CDR1 is SGHTA and CDR2 is FQGNSA. The CDR3 length is 15 residues. The junction had 3 bases not matched to a gene; V was cut back by 5 bases and J by 0 bases. In nucleotides, the CDR3 is TGTGCCAGCAGCATTAGCGGGGCCTCCTACAATGAGCAGTTCTTC. It yields the protein CASSISGASYNEQFF.

This clone was observed a few times. CDR3 sequence: CSVQRSAEQFF. The CDR3, as DNA: TGCAGCGTGCAGAGGAGTGCTGAGCAGTTCTTC. The chain links TRBV29-1 to TRBJ2-1; D unresolved. The CDR3 extends over 11 amino acids. The ends were cut back, 6 bases at V and 9 bases at J, with 12 bases in the middle. Germline values: CDR1 SQVTM, CDR2 ANQGSEA.

This clone was picked up a small number of times. The gene calls are TRBV7-8 and TRBJ2-7, with 8 bases that match TRBD1. Germline CDR1 is SGHVS and CDR2 is FQNEAQ. This CDR3 spans 13 amino acids. Unmatched junction bases numbered 4, after V lost 5 bases and J lost 4 bases. CDR3 protein: CASSQRQGYEQYF. The DNA for the CDR3 is TGTGCCAGCAGCCAAAGACAGGGGTACGAGCAGTACTTC.

Only a few counts were recorded for this clone. The junction shows a germline mismatch at one end, possibly a read error. This sequence joins TRBV2 and TRBJ1-2; D is unresolved. Looked up from germline, CDR1 is SNHLY and CDR2 is FYNNEI. This CDR3 region has 15 residues. The DNA of the CDR3 is TGTGCCAGCAGAGAAGCGGAGCCCCCTAACTATGGCTACACCTTC. It is translated as CASREAEPPNYGYTF.

This clone occurred a few times. This sequence joins TRBV11-2 and TRBJ2-2; 12 bases map to TRBD1. The CDR3 totals 15 residues. The V gene end was trimmed by 5 bases and the J gene end by 6 bases; junction bases not matched to a gene: 4. The germline V gene encodes CDR1 SGHAT and CDR2 FQNNGV. The CDR3 spells CASSRDRGLPGELFF. As DNA, the CDR3 is TGTGCCAGCAGCCGGGACAGGGGGCTCCCCGGGGAGCTGTTTTTT.

This clone was counted a few times. V usage is TRBV27 and J usage is TRBJ2-1, with D perhaps matching TRBD1 (6 bases). The germline V and J ends were trimmed by 1 base and 9 bases, with 16 bases remaining between them. The CDR3 is 15 residues long. Germline lookup yields CDR1 MNHEY and CDR2 SMNVEV (reference sequence). CDR3 loop: CASSLLGGRGSEQFF. The DNA of the CDR3 is TGTGCCAGCAGTTTATTGGGCGGAAGGGGGAGTGAGCAGTTCTTC.

The chain combines TRBV6-6 with TRBJ1-5; the match to TRBD1 covers 8 bases. The CDR3 covers 14 residues. Germline V lookup: CDR1 MNHNY, CDR2 SVGAGI (reference sequence). Unmatched junction bases numbered 5, after V lost 5 bases and J lost 5 bases. The CDR3 sequence is CASSEGQAYQPQHF. CDR3 nucleotide sequence: TGTGCCAGCAGTGAGGGACAGGCCTATCAGCCCCAGCATTTT.

The table lists this clone with many counts. The CDR3 DNA reads TGCAGCGGCGTAAAGACCGGGAATACGCAGTATTTT. It translates to CSGVKTGNTQYF. The rearrangement uses TRBV29-1 and TRBJ2-3, with D tentatively TRBD2 (5 bases). The CDR3 length is 12 residues. CDR1 and CDR2 from the germline V gene are SQVTM and ANQGSEA. The V gene lost 7 bases and the J gene lost 7 bases, with 15 bases spanning the gap.

This chain joins TRBV19 and TRBJ1-2; a possible D gene is TRBD1 (5 bases). There are 14 residues in the CDR3. From germline, CDR1 is LNHDA and CDR2 SQIVND (reference sequence). Deletions cut 4 bases from V and 8 bases from J, with 17 bases between. The CDR3 sequence: CASSKEPGSGGYTF. CDR3 in DNA: TGTGCCAGTAGTAAAGAACCAGGGTCTGGAGGCTACACCTTC.

The rearrangement links TRBV15 to TRBJ2-3, with 11 positions matching TRBD1. V shed 5 bases and J 4 bases; nucleotides not matched to a gene: 5. This CDR3 comprises 15 residues. Germline lookup yields CDR1 LNHNV and CDR2 YYDKDF (reference sequence). This CDR3 reads CATSLRDRGSDTQYF. CDR3 DNA: TGTGCCACCAGCCTTCGGGACAGGGGGTCAGATACGCAGTATTTT.

This clone was detected a few times. This sequence joins TRBV7-9 and TRBJ2-3, with TRBD2 matching 8 bases. The CDR3 runs to 17 residues. Germline V gives CDR1 SEHNR, CDR2 FQNEAQ (reference sequence). V lost 3 bases and J lost 0; bases outside the gene matches: 8. CDR3 protein: CASSFGGLAASTDTQYF. The CDR3 DNA is TGTGCCAGCAGCTTTGGAGGACTAGCAGCTAGCACAGATACGCAGTATTTT.

This clone has only a few counts. This sequence joins TRBV10-3 and TRBJ1-1, with D possibly being TRBD1 (5 bases). V dropped 6 bases and J dropped 4 bases, with 9 bases sitting between them. CDR3 size: 12 residues. Germline values: CDR1 ENHRY, CDR2 SYGVKD. The CDR3 nucleotides are TGTGCCATCAGGGCCCAGGGCACTGAAGCTTTCTTT. Protein sequence: CAIRAQGTEAFF.

A few counts support this clone. The chain links TRBV6-5 to TRBJ2-3; possible D gene TRBD2, 5 bases. With 6 bases removed from V and 6 bases from J, the gap between germline ends came to 13 bases. This CDR3 region has 13 residues. Germline CDR1 reads MNHEY; CDR2 reads SVGAGI. The CDR3 loop reads CASSTRLSDTQYF. The CDR3 bases are TGTGCCAGCAGCACTAGACTCTCGGATACGCAGTATTTT.

In its sample, this clone was seen a few times. One end of the junction is discordant with germline, which a read error may explain. The chain employs TRBV19 and TRBJ2-7; D is possibly TRBD1 or TRBD2 (5 bases each). CDR1 and CDR2 from the germline V gene are LNHDA and SQIVND (reference sequence). The CDR3 totals 14 residues. This CDR3 is CASSLEGTPGEQYF. CDR3 sequence (DNA): TGTGCCAGTAGTCTAGAAGGGACGCCGGGGGAGCAGTACTTC. Based on the CDR3 plus reference TRBV19 and TRBJ2-7, the full variable domain is DGGITQSPKYLFRKEGQNVTLSCEQNLNHDAMYWYRQDPGQGLRLIYYSQIVNDFQKGDIAEGYSVSREKKESFPLTVTSAQKNPTAFYLCASSLEGTPGEQYFGPGTRLTVT.

This clone was recorded at least ten times. The same CDR3 is also encoded by other DNA sequences in this sample. The chain uses TRBV5-4 and TRBJ2-7; possibly TRBD2 for D (6 bases). This CDR3 has 14 amino acids. Between the trimmed V and J ends, which lost 4 bases and 0 bases, there was a span of 11 bases. Germline CDR1 is SGHNT and CDR2 is YYREEE (reference sequence). CDR3 sequence: CASSGAGPSYEQYF. In DNA form, the CDR3 reads TGTGCCAGCAGCGGCGCGGGGCCCTCCTACGAGCAGTACTTC.

This clone was observed a few times. The J gene is TRBJ2-5, the V gene TRBV4-1; the D gene is possibly TRBD2 (5 bases). Germline assignment: CDR1 MGHRA and CDR2 YSYEKL. The CDR3 totals 13 residues. Trimming cost V 1 base and J 5 bases, with 8 bases left between them. This CDR3 reads CASSQARVETQYF. The CDR3 nucleotides are TGCGCCAGCAGCCAAGCGCGGGTTGAGACCCAGTACTTC.

Concerning this clone: It differs at one base from a far larger clone, so likely a read error. The chain uses TRBV14 and TRBJ2-3; the D is unclear. Trimming pared 4 bases from V and 2 bases from J, leaving 4 bases between. Germline loops: CDR1 SGHDN, CDR2 FVKESK. CDR3 length equals 12 residues. The CDR3 protein is CASSPYTDTQYF. Written as DNA, the CDR3 is TGTGCCAGCAGCCCCTACACAGATACGCAGTATTTT.

In its sample, this clone was seen many times. The CDR3 here is CATSPGRHSYNEQFF. CDR3 nucleotides: TGTGCCACCAGCCCAGGGCGGCACTCCTACAATGAGCAGTTCTTC. The chain carries TRBV15 and TRBJ2-1; possibly TRBD1 for D (5 bases). The V and J ends lost 5 bases and 0 bases respectively, with 11 bases between them. This CDR3 region has 15 residues. The V gene's germline CDR1 is LNHNV and CDR2 YYDKDF (reference sequence).